The subject of this entry is one TCR beta chain. The antigen is unknown. Some clones are missing from TCRdb's copy, which holds only in-frame ones; the method was immunoSEQ multiplex PCR. The sample shows 2 million to 3 million clones, 80% to 95% of them seen only once. The CDR3 has 16 residues. Trimming stripped 1 base from V and 0 bases from J, with 12 bases between. Looked up from germline, CDR1 is MGHDK and CDR2 is SYGVNS. These data come from a study of shared clonotypes between healthy human individuals. Study-wide results and limits: Naive subsets tended to show greater estimated richness than memory subsets. Donors were few, which limited the genetic and exposure-history diversity represented.

This sequence originates from a man between 18 and 35 years old in good health. Some clones in this sample may be carry-over from other donors' samples. The sequencing sample was made of naive CD4+ T cells from PBMCs. Subset noted: CD45RA+ positively selected. The V call is TRBV25-1, the J call TRBJ2-5, with D perhaps TRBD1 (5 bases). The CDR3 bases are TGTGCCAGCAGTGAATCCGGGCAGGGATACCAAGAGACCCAGTACTTC. Amino acid sequence: CASSESGQGYQETQYF. Full variable domain (rest looked up from reference TRBV25-1 and TRBJ2-5): EADIYQTPRYLVIGTGKKITLECSQTMGHDKMYWYQQDPGMELHLIHYSYGVNSTEKGDLSSESTVSRIRTEHFPLTLESARPSHTSQYLCASSESGQGYQETQYFGPGTRLLVL.